The T cell receptor beta chain under discussion was sequenced for a study of T cell repertoires in cytomegalovirus infection. Across the study: Well-studied HLA-B-restricted epitopes and recently identified HLA-C-restricted epitopes of CMV were both used in the study. Indications came from public TCR beta signatures; they pointed to CMV infection and to a matching HLA type. General observations from the study: Public TCR beta family frequency separated CMV-and-HLA carriers, including in an independent cohort. Dominating the ex vivo response were TCR beta clonotypes that were CMV-specific and HLA-C-restricted.

In the case of this clonotype: What it binds is unknown.

From the reads, TCRdb called clonotypes with MiXCR, one entry per CDR3 protein. Found here are roughly 90,000 distinct CDR3 sequences, about 24% of them singletons; the top ten hold 50%. Germline V gene sequence: CDR1 LGHNA, CDR2 YSLEER. Trimming removed 1 base at V and 4 bases at J, with 11 bases between. The CDR3 is 14 amino acids. This receptor was identified in a human donor in good health (CMV status not recorded). Some clones in this sample may be carry-over from other donors' samples. The chain uses TRBV4-3 and TRBJ2-7; D is unclear. The source material was CD8+ T cells from cultured PBMCs, sampled from culture after CMV antigen stimulation. This CDR3 is CASSQGPSGYEQYF. DNA for the CDR3: TGCGCCAGCAGCCAAGGGCCCTCCGGGTACGAGCAGTACTTC.